A single sample gave rise to the 20 T cell receptor beta chains below, sequenced in a study of monozygotic twins with inflammatory bowel disease. TCRdb re-called the 5' RACE reads and gives one entry per CDR3 protein, without DNA. This table lists about 85,000 distinct CDR3 sequences. The sequencing input was blood. All receptors derive from a human donor with ulcerative colitis or Crohn's disease, or a healthy co-twin of an affected twin (not recorded which).

The chain is built from TRBV20-1 and TRBJ1-1; there is no DNA to check the TCRdb D call of TRBD1. Germline V gives CDR1 DFQATT, CDR2 SNEGSKA (reference sequence). The CDR3 contains 14 residues. This CDR3 reads CSAPRTGVNTEAFF.

The rearrangement uses TRBV6-1 and TRBJ2-3; as DNA is missing, the TRBD2 call by TCRdb cannot be tested. Per germline, CDR1 MNHNS and CDR2 SASEGT. The CDR3 is made up of 14 amino acids. The CDR3 region is CASSETGRADTQYF.

The J gene is TRBJ2-5, the V gene TRBV20-1; the D call from TCRdb, TRBD1, cannot be confirmed without DNA. The CDR3 covers 12 residues. From germline, CDR1 is DFQATT and CDR2 SNEGSKA (reference sequence). This chain's CDR3 is CSATGKQETQYF.

The chain links TRBV15 to TRBJ2-3; TCRdb outputs TRBD1, but without DNA this stays unchecked. In germline, CDR1 is LNHNV, CDR2 YYDKDF (reference sequence). There are 17 residues in the CDR3. The CDR3 sequence is CATSRDGRGRGTDTQYF.

The rearrangement links TRBV25-1 to TRBJ1-2; TCRdb designates TRBD1, a call that cannot be tested without DNA. This CDR3 is 15 amino acids long. Germline values: CDR1 MGHDK, CDR2 SYGVNS. CDR3 protein: CASSEFPPGPEGYTF.

The chain couples TRBV18 to TRBJ2-1; without DNA, the TCRdb call of TRBD1 cannot be checked. The CDR3 spans 14 residues. Germline CDR1 and CDR2: KGHSH and LQKENI. The chain's CDR3 is CASSPGQGVNEQFF.

The V gene is TRBV7-2, the J gene TRBJ1-3. The germline gives CDR1 SGHTA, CDR2 FQGNSA. The CDR3 spans 13 residues. The CDR3 here is CASQTVSGNTIYF.

The V gene is TRBV20-1, the J gene TRBJ2-1; checking the TCRdb D call of TRBD1 is not possible without DNA. This CDR3 region has 14 residues. Germline CDR1 is DFQATT and CDR2 is SNEGSKA (reference sequence). The CDR3 loop reads CSASQGDDYNEQFF.

The chain links TRBV13 to TRBJ2-7. Germline assignment: CDR1 PRHDT and CDR2 FYEKMQ (reference sequence). The CDR3 spans 14 residues. The CDR3 spells CASSLEQTSYEQYF.

This chain uses TRBV18 with TRBJ2-3. CDR1 is KGHSH and CDR2 is LQKENI in the germline V gene. The CDR3 extends over 15 amino acids. CDR3: CASSPAVTSTDTQYF.

The CDR3 sequence: CASSELNEQYF. The genes are TRBV2 and TRBJ2-7. From germline, CDR1 is SNHLY and CDR2 FYNNEI. This CDR3 contains 11 residues.

The V gene is TRBV5-1, the J gene TRBJ1-1; TCRdb selects TRBD1, and the lack of DNA leaves this call unchecked. The CDR3 runs to 14 residues. Germline CDR1 reads SGHRS; CDR2 reads YFSETQ. The CDR3 loop reads CASSLDIGQIEAFF.

The CDR3 loop reads CASSLVAKNIQYF. V is TRBV12-3 or TRBV12-4 and J is TRBJ2-4. The CDR3 spans 13 residues.

CDR3 amino acids: CASSLGQGEGGYTF. The chain has TRBV7-9 and TRBJ1-2. The CDR3 has 14 residues. Germline lookup yields CDR1 SEHNR and CDR2 FQNEAQ (reference sequence).

This chain joins TRBV12-3 or TRBV12-4 and TRBJ1-1; the TCRdb D gene call, TRBD1, has no DNA to confirm it. The CDR3 is 14 residues long. The CDR3 sequence is CASSLPGGRTEAFF.

The chain recombines TRBV6-1 with TRBJ1-1. The CDR3 is made up of 17 amino acids. Germline V gene data show CDR1 as MNHNS and CDR2 as SASEGT. CDR3 loop: CASSPPPWGSGVTEAFF.

The gene calls are TRBV5-1 and TRBJ2-5; TCRdb gives TRBD1 as the D gene, but with no DNA this cannot be confirmed. The CDR3 has 14 amino acids. Germline V gene lookup returns CDR1 SGHRS and CDR2 YFSETQ. This chain's CDR3 is CASSSGLEQGTQYF.

The V call is TRBV15, the J call TRBJ1-3; the D call of TRBD1 rests on TCRdb alone, since no DNA is present to check it. The CDR3 is 15 residues long. Germline V gene sequence: CDR1 LNHNV, CDR2 YYDKDF (reference sequence). The CDR3 spells CATSAGMISGNTIYF.

This chain joins TRBV7-6 and TRBJ1-2; absent DNA, TCRdb's TRBD1 call cannot be checked. The CDR3 runs 15 residues. Germline V CDR1 and CDR2: SGHVS, FNYEAQ. CDR3 protein: CASSLEGGGGYGYTF.

The rearrangement uses TRBV18 and TRBJ1-5; TCRdb picks TRBD1, but there is no DNA to check that call. Germline lookup yields CDR1 KGHSH and CDR2 LQKENI. The CDR3 sequence is 14 residues long. CDR3: CASSSGTGNQPQHF.